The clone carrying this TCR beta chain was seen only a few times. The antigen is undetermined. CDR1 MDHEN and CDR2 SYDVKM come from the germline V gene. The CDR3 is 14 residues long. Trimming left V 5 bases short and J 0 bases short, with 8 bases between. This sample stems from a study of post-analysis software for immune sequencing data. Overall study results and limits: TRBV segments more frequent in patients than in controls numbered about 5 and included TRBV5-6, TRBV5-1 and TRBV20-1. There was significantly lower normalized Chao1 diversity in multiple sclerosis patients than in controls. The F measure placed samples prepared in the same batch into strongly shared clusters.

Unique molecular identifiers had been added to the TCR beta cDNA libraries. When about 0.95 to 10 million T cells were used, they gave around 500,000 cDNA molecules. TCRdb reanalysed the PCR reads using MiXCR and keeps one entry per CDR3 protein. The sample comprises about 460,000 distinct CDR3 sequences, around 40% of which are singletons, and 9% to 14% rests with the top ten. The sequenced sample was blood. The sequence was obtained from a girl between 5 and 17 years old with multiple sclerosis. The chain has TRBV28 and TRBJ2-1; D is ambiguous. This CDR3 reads CASSPESSYNEQFF. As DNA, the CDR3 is TGTGCCAGCAGTCCTGAGAGCTCCTACAATGAGCAGTTCTTC.